This T cell receptor (beta chain) was sequenced in a study of blood T cell repertoires in COVID-19. Study-level background: T cells, B-cell-depleted T cells, or PBMCs supplied cDNA or gDNA.

Per the authors' pipeline: Counts of nucleated cells, estimated from reference gene primer amplification, were obtained. Sequenced by immunoSEQ multiplex PCR; TCRdb stores in-frame clones only, minus some. V, J and clone size derive from that table, while D and trimming were established from the DNA sequence. The sample shows 340,000 or so clones, about nine tenths of them seen only once. This clonotype was sampled from a man between 50 and 59 years old with active or convalescent COVID-19. Specimen: peripheral blood.

The CDR3 is CASSPSSSGIGETQYF. As DNA, the CDR3 is TGCGCCAGCAGCCCGTCGTCTAGCGGGATTGGGGAGACCCAGTACTTC. This rearrangement joins TRBV5-1 to TRBJ2-5, with 9 bases that match TRBD2. CDR3 length equals 16 residues. The V gene end was trimmed by 4 bases and the J gene end by 5 bases; junction bases not matched to a gene: 12. The V gene's germline CDR1 is SGHRS and CDR2 YFSETQ.